This T cell receptor (beta chain) was found in a study of blood T cell repertoires in COVID-19 (dated by TCRdb to 2019 to 2021). Background on the whole study: The collaborator samples originated in the United States, Italy and Spain and spanned the acute and convalescent phases of COVID-19. Samples were obtained from the ongoing ImmuneRACE study (first 160 participants) and from 1,254 subjects provided by 6 global collaborators. Deeply sampled blood TCRbeta repertoires from subjects exposed to, actively infected with, or recovered from COVID-19 were included in the dataset. The prospective study material was composed of cDNA or gDNA derived from T cells, B-cell-depleted T cells, or PBMCs. A de-identified subject ID, COVID-19 status, age in years and sex were almost always included in the sample metadata. A freely available public database, intended as a resource for researchers studying the immune response to SARS-CoV-2, is where the repertoires were released. HLA class I and class II types, where available, came from metadata supplied by the sample provider rather than from assay-based typing.

Spanning cysteine to phenylalanine, the CDR3 consists of 19 amino acids. CDR3 DNA only is kept here, 57 bases in frame from base 1. Trimming costs V 5 bases and J 0 bases, and their ends lie 25 bases apart. Based on the germline V gene (reference sequence), the CDR1 and CDR2 sequences are LGHDT and YNNKEL. Participants in the prospective study were aged about 18 to 95 years, lived in under 30 United States geographic areas, and enrolled through a virtual design. Cohort assignment in the prospective study relied on participant-reported clinical history from a screening survey and a study questionnaire. Exposed participants had been in contact, within 2 weeks of entering the study, with a person who had a PCR-confirmed or clinician-diagnosed case of COVID-19. In the prospective study, whole blood, serum and a nasopharyngeal or oropharyngeal swab were collected from each participant by mobile phlebotomists. Over a roughly 2-month period, participants in the prospective study had the option of providing additional blood draws and questionnaires. Prospective study blood samples were shipped either frozen or at room temperature before DNA extraction.

To note about this clone: The antigen this receptor binds is unknown. Qualities for individual bases were not recorded, and no much larger clone is one base off.

Findings and caveats that apply to the study as a whole: The quantity of clinical and demographic metadata differed by source and by participant and was supplied without curation.

TCRbeta CDR3 regions were amplified from genomic DNA by means of the immunoSEQ Assay, a bias-controlled multiplex PCR. Per the original workflow: Within the assay, amplification of reference gene primers was used to estimate how many nucleated cells each sample contained. To quantify the absolute abundance of each unique TCRbeta CDR3 rearrangement, sequence reads were collapsed and filtered. For each sample, productive Simpson clonality was calculated as the square root of Simpson's diversity index over productive rearrangements. TCRdb mirrors the immuneACCESS table, restricted to in-frame sequences. Some clones are absent from its copies; in checked studies, under half trace to an unresolved V gene, and the reason for the others is unknown. D and trimming come from the DNA, and the V and J calls and clone size come from that table. This sample is represented by hundreds of thousands of clones; approximately 86% of them were singletons. The ten largest clonotypes hold about 4% of the sample.

The V gene is TRBV3-1 (or the pseudogene TRBV3-2) and the J gene is TRBJ1-1, with the D gene call left open. This receptor was obtained from a woman aged 30 to 39 who had been exposed to COVID-19. The specimen sequenced was PBMCs or T cells enriched from blood (not recorded which). The CDR3 here reads CASSAQRAGTPFMNTEAFF. The nucleotide sequence is given as TGTGCCAGCAGCGCCCAGCGTGCGGGCACTCCTTTTATGAACACTGAAGCTTTCTTT.